These T cell receptor beta chains were read from a single sample in a study of blood T cells in healthy people across ages. TCRdb redid the calling of the 5' RACE reads with MiXCR, one entry per CDR3 protein. The table includes over 1,500,000 distinct CDR3 sequences, around 48% detected once. The sample was blood. The receptors stem from a woman between 35 and 50 years old in good health. The CDR3 runs from the conserved cysteine through the conserved F or W. The D gene is left open where the match is weak. Clone size, where shown, is once, few, many, or a class for clones that have expanded.

-,TRBJ2-1,TRBV6-5,-,TGTGCCAGCACAGGGGAGACCCAGTTCTTC,CASTGETQFF
-,TRBJ1-4,TRBV20-1,-,TGCAGTGCTAGAACCGGGACGACTAATGAAAAACTGTTTTTT,CSARTGTTNEKLFF
-,TRBJ1-2,TRBV24-1,-,TGTGCCACCAGTGATTTTGCCATGGGCTACACCTTC,CATSDFAMGYTF
-,TRBJ2-1,TRBV27,-,TGTGCCAGCAGTTTTTGGGCCCGGGGGTCGGAATCCTACAATGAGCAGTTCTTC,CASSFWARGSESYNEQFF
-,TRBJ2-7,TRBV27,TRBD1,TGTGCCAGCACCTCACCGGGACAGGGGGCTAACGAGCAGTACTTC,CASTSPGQGANEQYF
-,TRBJ2-5,TRBV7-2,-,TGTGCCAGCAGCTTAGCTGGGGGAAAACAAGAGACCCAGTACTTC,CASSLAGGKQETQYF
-,TRBJ2-3,TRBV6-5,-,TGTGCCAGCAGTTCCCCCGGGAGAACGAAGGGGGATACGCAGTATTTT,CASSSPGRTKGDTQYF
-,TRBJ2-6,TRBV4-3,-,TGCGCCAGCAGCCAAGATTGGGTTTCTGGGGCCAACGTCCTGACTTTC,CASSQDWVSGANVLTF
few,TRBJ2-1,TRBV7-2,-,TGTGCCAGCAGCCGAAAGTTTAACAGCGGCGACGAGCAGTTCTTC,CASSRKFNSGDEQFF
-,TRBJ2-3,TRBV6-2/TRBV6-3,TRBD2,TGTGCCAGTGGGACTAGCGGGTTAGATACGCAGTATTTT,CASGTSGLDTQYF
-,TRBJ2-3,TRBV10-3,TRBD1,TGTGCCATCAGTGCCTCGACAGGGGGCACAGATACGCAGTATTTT,CAISASTGGTDTQYF
few,TRBJ2-3,TRBV5-6,TRBD1,TGTGCCAGCAGTCAGGGGGACATCTCTTACACAGATACGCAGTATTTT,CASSQGDISYTDTQYF
few,TRBJ1-2,TRBV7-9,-,TGTGCCAGCAGCTTAGACCCAGGGACCTATGGCTACACCTTC,CASSLDPGTYGYTF
-,TRBJ2-3,TRBV4-1,-,TGCGCCAGCAGCCACCCATCCCCAGGGACAGATACGCAGTATTTT,CASSHPSPGTDTQYF
once,TRBJ1-2,TRBV4-3,-,TGCGCCAGCAGCCAAGTAGGATCAGGGGATACAATCTATGGCTACACCTTC,CASSQVGSGDTIYGYTF
-,TRBJ2-1,TRBV15,-,TGTGCCACCAGCAGACCGTTAGAGACAGGTCACCTCCACAATGAGCAGTTCTTC,CATSRPLETGHLHNEQFF
-,TRBJ1-5,TRBV28,-,TGTGCCAGCAGTTTATGGGCAGCCGACGATCAGCCCCAGCATTTT,CASSLWAADDQPQHF
-,TRBJ2-3,TRBV7-2,-,TGTGCCTGCAGTAGGGGCAGCAGCACAGATACGCAGTATTTT,CACSRGSSTDTQYF
-,TRBJ2-3,TRBV20-1,TRBD2,TGCAGTGCCCCCGGACTAGCGGAGCCCACAGATACGCAGTATTTT,CSAPGLAEPTDTQYF
-,TRBJ1-6,TRBV20-1,-,TGCAGTGCTATACTCACAGAGGGACGGAATTCACCCCTCCACTTT,CSAILTEGRNSPLHF
-,TRBJ1-1,TRBV9,-,TGTGCCAGCAGCGTAGACGCCAGGGGCACTGAAGCTTTCTTT,CASSVDARGTEAFF
-,TRBJ1-1,TRBV20-1,-,TGCAGTGGTCAGGGATTGTCCACTGAAGCTTTCTTT,CSGQGLSTEAFF
few,TRBJ1-2,TRBV20-1,-,TGCAGTGCTAGAAGACAGGAGGGGGGCTACACCTTC,CSARRQEGGYTF
-,TRBJ1-1,TRBV6-6,TRBD1,TGTGCCACAGAAGAAAAGACAGGGTTTAAGGGTACTGAAGCTTTCTTT,CATEEKTGFKGTEAFF
few,TRBJ1-4,TRBV3-1,TRBD1,TGTGCCAGCAGCCGTGGACAGGTTAATGAAAAACTGTTTTTT,CASSRGQVNEKLFF
-,TRBJ2-5,TRBV20-1,-,TGCAGTGCTAGAGCTGGGACCCAGGGAGGAGAGACCCAGTACTTC,CSARAGTQGGETQYF
-,TRBJ1-6,TRBV20-1,-,TGCAGTGCTAGAGATGCTCCCGGTACTGGATCACCCCTCCACTTT,CSARDAPGTGSPLHF
-,TRBJ1-2,TRBV9,-,TGTGCCAGCAGCGTAGTTCCGGGGTCAGGGAACTATGGCTACACCTTC,CASSVVPGSGNYGYTF
-,TRBJ1-2,TRBV29-1,-,TGCAGCGTTATCCCGTCTTATGGCTACACCTTC,CSVIPSYGYTF
many,TRBJ2-4,TRBV6-2/TRBV6-3,-,TGTGCCAGCTTGACCGCGGGCTCCCGCCTCGATGAGCAGTACTTC,CASLTAGSRLDEQYF
-,TRBJ2-3,TRBV28,TRBD2,TGTGCCAGCAGTCCGACTAGCGGGGGCTTCGCAGATACGCAGTATTTT,CASSPTSGGFADTQYF
-,TRBJ2-7,TRBV20-1,-,TGCAGTGCTCTCTCAGGGGGGAGCTCCGACGAGCAGTACTTC,CSALSGGSSDEQYF
-,TRBJ2-7,TRBV7-9,-,TGTGCCAGCAGCTTTGGGGGGATAGCCTACGAGCAGTACTTC,CASSFGGIAYEQYF
-,TRBJ2-5,TRBV20-1,-,TGCAGTGCTAGAGATCTGGGTTCGAAGACCCAGTACTTC,CSARDLGSKTQYF
once,TRBJ1-1,TRBV15,TRBD1,TGTGCCACCAGCACGGAACCCAACAGGGGGATGAACACTGAAGCTTTCTTT,CATSTEPNRGMNTEAFF